This T cell receptor (beta chain) was documented in a study of precursors of human CD4 cytotoxic T cells (dated by TCRdb to the late 2010s). Some background on the complete study: In total, about 15 donors contributed CD4+ memory subsets to the bulk TCR-seq analysis. Sequences for both the TCRalpha and TCRbeta chains came out of the TCR-seq analysis of some 13 donors (table S7).

CDR1 SGHTA and CDR2 FQGNSA are derived from the germline V gene. Reading from cysteine to phenylalanine, the CDR3 counts 15 amino acids. Just the 45-base CDR3 DNA is kept, in frame starting at base 1. Trimming removed 5 bases from V and 4 bases from J, leaving 15 bases between the germline ends. Points on this clonotype: No antigen is known for it. No much larger clone is present one base from it, and per-base qualities are unavailable.

To test a precursor-effector relationship among CD4 cytotoxic T cells, bulk UMI-based TCR sequencing was performed on four sorted CD4+ memory subsets (TCM, TEM, IL-7Rhigh TEMRA, IL-7R- TEMRA). The cells came from peripheral blood mononuclear cells that had been isolated from human blood. The run used an Illumina MiSeq. On the study's bioinformatics: Repertoire diversity was measured with the Shannon-Wiener index computed in VDJtools. A TCRbeta clonotype counted as expanded if its clonotype frequency was 3 or higher. TCRdb reprocessing: public reads trimmed at Q25 with fastp, clones called with MiXCR, in-frame beta chains kept. Rows with a matching CDR3 protein are joined into one entry that keeps the most common DNA and genes. The authors' filters were not applied to this entry. This sample has fewer than 500 distinct CDR3 sequences in its table, and under 20% of those were observed once. The ten largest clonotypes hold roughly 12% of the sample.

Broad study findings and their caveats: The authors noted that a human observational design cannot definitively establish the direction of differentiation between precursor and effector cells. Only 13 of the 14 donors were included in some of the bulk TCR-seq comparisons, which suggests that not every subset was available for every donor. A bigger share of IL-7Rhigh TEMRA clonotypes consisted of expanded effector clonotypes than was the case for TEM or TCM clonotypes. Compared with the TCM and TEM subsets, the IL-7Rhigh and IL-7R- TEMRA subsets had more restricted TCR repertoires, marked by lower diversity and more expanded clonotypes.

The receptor chain draws on TRBV7-2 and TRBJ2-1; a weak D assignment points to TRBD1 (8 bases agree). The specimen was memory CD4+ T cells from blood (PBMCs). The TCR sequence derives from a human donor in good health. Here the CDR3 is given as CASSAQGGNYNEQFF. The nucleotide sequence reads as follows: TGTGCCAGCAGCGCACAGGGGGGGAATTACAATGAGCAGTTCTTC.